Included here is one T cell receptor beta chain sequence, with context. These data come from a study of CD8 T cells in Susac syndrome. RNA, at about 0.45 to 1 ug, was reverse transcribed with random hexamers. Coverage of TCR beta CDR3 amplification by immunoSEQ multiplex PCR extended to 54 Vbeta and 13 Jbeta. TCRdb re-called the immunoSEQ multiplex PCR reads with MiXCR, one entry per CDR3 protein. The sample lists approximately 90,000 distinct CDR3 sequences; approximately 92% were seen once. From blood CD8+ and CD4+ T cells, TCR beta sequences were generated. It was healthy donors who served as the controls, matched for age and sex. Negative isolation was applied to CD8+ and CD4+ T cells, and FACS enrichment was applied to TEMRA cells. This receptor was taken from a human donor in good health. Sample: CD8+ T cells from PBMCs.

The CDR3 nucleotides read TGTGCCAGCAGTTACCTTCAACCGGGACTTCTCTACGAGCAGTACTTC. This codes for CASSYLQPGLLYEQYF. This chain joins TRBV6-5 and TRBJ2-7; D possibly corresponds to TRBD2 (6 bases). This CDR3 spans 16 amino acids. Trimming cost V 2 bases and J 3 bases, with 17 bases left between them. Per the germline V gene, CDR1 is MNHEY and CDR2 is SVGAGI.